A selection of T cell receptor beta chains follows, all from one sample in a study of blood T cells in healthy people across ages. TCRdb ran MiXCR on the 5' RACE reads and lists one entry per CDR3 protein. The sample holds around 1,600,000 distinct CDR3 sequences; about 45% are singletons and the top ten take roughly 3.7%. The sample was blood. The receptors here all came from a woman younger than 30 in good health. CDR3s leave out the opening cysteine and the closing phenylalanine or tryptophan.

v_call cdr3_length cdr3_aa
TRBV7-9 12 ASSPDTNNSPLH
TRBV20-1 12 SARDLQGNQPQH
TRBV13 13 ASSFWHAATDTQY
TRBV6-2/TRBV6-3 13 ASTEGLAGPNEQF
TRBV12-3/TRBV12-4 15 ASSFLLQYLGLDTQY
TRBV5-1 11 ASSLNDHYGYT
TRBV29-1 16 SVLRQGSGTWGTGELF
TRBV20-1 14 SARRRGADGNQPQH
TRBV15 15 ATSRDEAGRGSYTQY
TRBV20-1 12 SARSGTAIDTQY
TRBV4-3 13 ASSPAPGQGYGYT
TRBV20-1 12 SARRAGGTGELF
TRBV7-2 13 ASSLGGAHTDTQY
TRBV27 13 ASRELAGAPNEQF
TRBV5-1 12 ASRQVPRTDTQY
TRBV30 13 AWSVRGSSYNEQF
TRBV7-9 11 ASSLDARYEQY
TRBV7-9 14 ASSSTRQVVGTEAF
TRBV20-1 11 SAGGRNTGELF
TRBV20-1 12 SARSGQGVVEAF
TRBV29-1 10 SVEGQGGEAF
TRBV12-3/TRBV12-4 12 ASTSIGASYEQY
TRBV27 11 ASSFQSTDTQY
TRBV7-2 13 ASSLVQGKGNEQF
TRBV20-1 13 SARGGIRVGYGYT
TRBV29-1 10 SVEGLRVEAF
TRBV7-9 13 ASSPAGQGLDEQY
TRBV12-3/TRBV12-4 15 ASSLVVHRGLHQPQH
TRBV7-6 13 ASSSGLAGGYEQF
TRBV12-3/TRBV12-4 11 ASSFTSDETQY
TRBV4-2 11 ASSQGVGETQY
TRBV7-2 16 ASSSHHGTSGSQETQY
TRBV20-1 14 SAREGGEIGSYEQY
TRBV7-9 15 ASSFLDRGRSGNTIY
TRBV7-9 13 ASSTIDRASGGYT
TRBV28 13 ASRPATSGSIEQY
TRBV6-6 13 ASSYSGQGRLGYT
TRBV29-1 9 SVGYSYEQY
TRBV5-1 11 ASSLEKNTEAF
TRBV28 11 AISELPEYEQY
TRBV6-1 10 ASSVSNYGYT
TRBV20-1 14 SARPLGTDMNTEAF
TRBV7-2 13 ASSWVGAPGNEQF
TRBV3-1 11 ASSLGFYQPQH
TRBV30 16 AWSGLGARRFRGNEQF
TRBV6-2/TRBV6-3 12 ASRRLAGNNEQF
TRBV9 12 ASSVSPSGTEAF